These 17 T cell receptor beta chains were all obtained from the same sample, sequenced in a study of T cell responses to AZD1222 COVID-19 vaccine. The method was immunoSEQ multiplex PCR; TCRdb's version includes in-frame clones alone and lacks a portion of them. This sample yields some 140,000 clones, of which roughly 90% are seen a single time; more than 5.5% belongs to the top ten. Specimen: peripheral blood, collected on day 0 of AZD1222 vaccination. Receptors were obtained from an adult in good health.

The chain has TRBV19 and TRBJ2-3, with no clear D. The germline V gene encodes CDR1 LNHDA and CDR2 SQIVND (reference sequence). V gave up 2 bases and J gave up 2 bases, with 11 bases separating them. This CDR3 comprises 15 residues. This chain's CDR3 is CASSISNTITDTQYF. The CDR3 bases are TGTGCCAGTAGTATATCGAACACCATCACAGATACGCAGTATTTT.

V usage is TRBV6-5 and J usage is TRBJ2-7; tentative D call: TRBD2 (6 bases). This CDR3 is 12 amino acids long. Germline assignment: CDR1 MNHEY and CDR2 SVGAGI. V lost 7 bases, J lost 3 bases, and 10 bases lay in between. CDR3 protein: CASMDYYYEQYF. The DNA of the CDR3 is TGTGCCAGCATGGACTACTACTACGAGCAGTACTTC.

In this sample, this clone turned up a few times. The rearrangement uses TRBV14 and TRBJ1-6, with 10 bases matching TRBD1. The CDR3 contains 16 residues. Looked up from germline, CDR1 is SGHDN and CDR2 is FVKESK. Trimming cost V 3 bases and J 8 bases; bases outside gene matches: 7. The CDR3 region is CASSQRTGGGHSPLHF. Written as DNA, the CDR3 is TGTGCCAGCAGCCAGAGGACAGGGGGAGGCCATTCACCCCTCCACTTT.

The chain links TRBV7-2 to TRBJ2-7; D uncertain. CDR1 and CDR2 from the germline V gene are SGHTA and FQGNSA. The V and J ends lost 5 bases and 4 bases respectively, with 6 bases between them. The CDR3 covers 11 residues. The CDR3 region has the DNA TGTGCCAGCAGCCGTGGGTACGAGCAGTACTTC. Its protein product is CASSRGYEQYF.

The table lists this clone with a count of one. This chain joins TRBV7-9 and TRBJ2-1; a weak D match, TRBD2 (6 bases). Germline V gene lookup returns CDR1 SEHNR and CDR2 FQNEAQ (reference sequence). The CDR3 sequence is 18 residues long. V lost 5 bases and J lost 1, with 21 bases in between. For the CDR3, the DNA is TGTGCCAGCAGCCGACTTGCGGGGCGGGATGGGTCCTACAATGAGCAGTTCTTC. Its protein is CASSRLAGRDGSYNEQFF.

The chain couples TRBV6-6 to TRBJ2-7; TRBD2 is a possible D gene (5 bases). Looked up from germline, CDR1 is MNHNY and CDR2 is SVGAGI (reference sequence). V gave up 2 bases and J gave up 3 bases, with 17 bases separating them. There are 16 residues in the CDR3. For the CDR3, the DNA is TGTGCCAGCAGTTACCCCACTCGGGGTCCTCTCTACGAGCAGTACTTC. This translates into CASSYPTRGPLYEQYF.

The V and J genes are TRBV11-2 and TRBJ1-5; D gene ambiguous. CDR1 SGHAT and CDR2 FQNNGV come from the germline V gene. This CDR3 has 15 residues. V dropped 1 base and J dropped 6 bases, with 13 bases sitting between them. CDR3 DNA: TGTGCCAGCAGCTTAGGCCCTCTTTTGACTCAGCCCCAGCATTTT. It encodes CASSLGPLLTQPQHF. The full variable domain, completed using reference TRBV11-2 and TRBJ1-5, is EAGVAQSPRYKIIEKRQSVAFWCNPISGHATLYWYQQILGQGPKLLIQFQNNGVVDDSQLPKDRFSAERLKGVDSTLKIQPAKLEDSAVYLCASSLGPLLTQPQHFGDGTRLSIL.

The chain recombines TRBV24-1 with TRBJ1-1; D unresolved. Germline V gene lookup returns CDR1 KGHDR and CDR2 SFDVKD. The CDR3 length is 14 residues. V lost 7 bases to trimming and J lost 0 bases, with 11 bases between them. The CDR3 protein is CATRPSSVNTEAFF. DNA of the CDR3: TGTGCCACCAGGCCCTCGTCGGTGAACACTGAAGCTTTCTTT.

The CDR3 DNA reads as TGTGCCAGCAGTCCCTTCTCCTACAATGAGCAGTTCTTC. Protein product: CASSPFSYNEQFF. The V gene is TRBV6-2 or TRBV6-3, the J gene TRBJ2-1; no clear D. V lost 5 bases and J lost 0, with 5 bases in between. CDR1 and CDR2 from the germline V gene are MNHEY and SVGEGT. This CDR3 has 13 residues.

This chain connects TRBV4-1 to TRBJ2-1; D ambiguous. CDR1 and CDR2 (germline): MGHRA, YSYEKL. There are 11 residues in the CDR3. The ends were cut back, 0 bases at V and 15 bases at J, with 9 bases in the middle. CDR3 in DNA: TGCGCCAGCAGCCAAGATCGTTTGCGGTTCTTC. Its translation: CASSQDRLRFF.

The J gene is TRBJ1-6, the V gene TRBV28; D gene unclear. The V and J ends lost 3 bases and 0 bases respectively, with 9 bases between them. Germline V gene data show CDR1 as MDHEN and CDR2 as SYDVKM. The length of the CDR3 is 16 residues. CDR3 sequence (DNA): TGTGCCAGCAGTTTGTGGAAAAGCTCCTATAATTCACCCCTCCACTTT. Amino acids: CASSLWKSSYNSPLHF.

The chain has TRBV5-4 and TRBJ2-1; 11 nucleotides line up with TRBD2. The CDR3 is made up of 17 amino acids. Germline CDR1 is SGHNT and CDR2 is YYREEE (reference sequence). Germline trimming cut 4 bases from V and 7 bases from J; bases unmatched to any gene: 13. CDR3 sequence (DNA): TGTGCCAGCAGCCCCGGACTAGCGGGCCCCTCGGGGAATGAGCAGTTCTTC. Encoded protein: CASSPGLAGPSGNEQFF.

For the CDR3, the DNA is TGTGCCAGCAGCTCACAGGGGACGCAGTTCTTC. Residues: CASSSQGTQFF. The chain is built from TRBV7-3 and TRBJ2-1; 7 bases agree with TRBD1. Germline-derived CDR1 and CDR2 are SGHTA and FQGTGA. Germline trimming cut 4 bases from V and 12 bases from J; bases unmatched to any gene: 3. CDR3 length: 11 residues.

This clone was found a few times. V usage is TRBV27 and J usage is TRBJ1-1, with D possibly being TRBD1 (5 bases). The germline gives CDR1 MNHEY, CDR2 SMNVEV (reference sequence). V was clipped by 2 bases and J by 4 bases, with 11 bases between them. The CDR3 extends over 14 amino acids. The CDR3: CASSLTQGGTEAFF. CDR3 nucleotides: TGTGCCAGCAGTTTAACCCAGGGAGGCACTGAAGCTTTCTTT.

The V and J genes are TRBV5-4 and TRBJ1-2; 8 bases align to TRBD1. J was trimmed by 7 bases and V by 0 bases; bases with no gene match: 2. Germline V gene sequence: CDR1 SGHNT, CDR2 YYREEE (reference sequence). The CDR3 spans 13 residues. The CDR3 bases are TGTGCCAGCAGCTTGGTTACAGGGGGTGGCTACACCTTC. Its translation: CASSLVTGGGYTF. The variable domain in full, completed from reference TRBV5-4 and TRBJ1-2, reads ETGVTQSPTHLIKTRGQQVTLRCSSQSGHNTVSWYQQALGQGPQFIFQYYREEENGRGNFPPRFSGLQFPNYSSELNVNALELDDSALYLCASSLVTGGGYTFGSGTRLTVV.

The CDR3 here is CASSPPGTSYEQFF. CDR3 nucleotide sequence: TGTGCCAGCAGCCCACCGGGGACTAGCTATGAGCAGTTCTTC. The chain couples TRBV11-3 to TRBJ2-1, with 9 bases identical to TRBD2. CDR1 and CDR2 from the germline V gene are SGHNT and YENEEA. The CDR3 is 14 residues long. V lost 5 bases and J lost 8; bases outside the gene matches: 7.

CDR3 DNA: TGTGCCAGCATGGGGACAGGGCTTTACGAGCAGTACTTC. This encodes CASMGTGLYEQYF. This sequence joins TRBV27 and TRBJ2-7; 9 nucleotides line up with TRBD1. V was clipped by 7 bases and J by 4 bases; unmatched bases: 5. This CDR3 contains 13 residues. From germline, CDR1 is MNHEY and CDR2 SMNVEV (reference sequence).